This TCR beta chain emerged from a study of blood T cells in healthy people across ages. General study points: Compared with aged donors, long-lived donors showed fewer expanded clones, suggesting selection.

CDR3 size: 12 residues. CDR1 is MNHEY, CDR2 SMNVEV, per germline (reference sequence). As regards this clonotype: Its specificity is unknown.

Those donating, healthy Caucasian individuals from Russia, were aged roughly 6 to 90. Total RNA extracted from each sample amounted to at least 5.5 micrograms. Together with a sample-barcoded 5' primer, a J-beta primer mix was included in a second PCR lasting roughly 6 to 12 cycles. TCRdb re-derived calls from the 5' RACE reads in MiXCR, one entry per CDR3 protein. The table lists 1,300,000 or so distinct CDR3 sequences, 59% of them singletons. V is TRBV27 and J is TRBJ2-1; D uncertain. Near its end, the DNA agrees better with TRBJ2-7, so the J call may be wrong. The TCR sequence derives from a man between 18 and 35 years old in good health. The sample was blood. The CDR3 region is CASSFGDNEQYF. The CDR3 coding sequence is TGTGCCAGCAGTTTCGGAGACAATGAGCAGTACTTC.